This TCR beta chain was captured by sequencing in a study of T cell responses to AZD1222 COVID-19 vaccine. Findings of the study overall: Clonal diversity was possibly underestimated, and the donors were mostly white British, with more females. Rises in breadth and depth of Spike-specific TCRs came after two AZD1222 doses.

With 1 base removed from V and 7 bases from J, the gap between germline ends came to 16 bases. Per the germline V gene, CDR1 is SGHAT and CDR2 is FQNNGV. The CDR3 has 15 amino acids. Note on this clone: Its antigen is as yet unknown.

Clones were read by immunoSEQ multiplex PCR, and TCRdb kept only the in-frame ones, dropping some. The sample yields approximately 130,000 clones, nearly 90% seen once. Doses given second, at about 4 or about 12 weeks, were pooled. This sequence originates from an adult who received the AZD1222 COVID-19 vaccine. The sequenced sample was peripheral blood, obtained 28 days after the second AZD1222 dose. The chain links TRBV11-2 to TRBJ2-5; D unresolved. CDR3: CASSLGQAAVGTQYF. In DNA form, the CDR3 reads TGTGCCAGCAGCTTAGGGCAGGCGGCGGTTGGGACCCAGTACTTC.